Below, one T cell receptor (beta chain) is given with its context. Its target is not known. This sample was taken from a study of cytomegalovirus exposure and HLA in healthy donors. Turning to the study itself: Of the donors genotyped, about 390 in all, about 81% fell in the Caucasian-associated ancestry cluster. General observations from the study: In a later analysis, TCR association rates varied by HLA locus: DRB1 most, HLA-C fewest. Cytomegalovirus-associated TCR beta chains were listed, numbering 164. CMV serostatus alone was available as immune exposure information.

Primers included in the PCR were 60 Vbeta and 13 Jbeta primers. Using immunoSEQ multiplex PCR, the repertoire was profiled, and TCRdb retains in-frame clones only, with some absent. The sample gives more than 95,000 clones, about three quarters of which show up once; 5.8% is in the top ten. The CDR3 spans 15 residues. The junction had 11 bases not matched to a gene; V was cut back by 4 bases and J by 4 bases. Germline V gene lookup returns CDR1 SGHRS and CDR2 YFSETQ. The specimen sequenced was PBMCs. The gene calls are TRBV5-1 and TRBJ2-7, with 7 bases lining up with TRBD2. The TCR comes from a man aged 55 to 70 in good health and CMV-seropositive. The CDR3, as DNA: TGCGCCAGCAGCCCCCTATCTAGCGGAGCTTACGAGCAGTACTTC. Translated, it gives CASSPLSSGAYEQYF.